The rows below give T cell receptor beta chains drawn from one sample of a study of post-analysis software for immune sequencing data. TCRdb redid the calling of the PCR reads with MiXCR, one entry per CDR3 protein. The sample has almost 700,000 distinct CDR3 sequences, roughly three fifths seen once. The sample consisted of blood. The receptors stem from a girl aged 2 to 9 with multiple sclerosis. The CDR3 runs from the conserved cysteine through the conserved F or W. Each record gives: V gene, D gene, J gene, clone size, CDR3 DNA, CDR3 protein. D genes are given only for firm matches. A row's size may be missing; if present it is once, few, many or a size class.

V: TRBV29-1; D: NA; J: TRBJ2-1; size: NA; DNA: TGCAGCGTTGACGCTGAAGGGAATGAGCAGTTCTTC; CDR3: CSVDAEGNEQFF
V: TRBV5-1; D: NA; J: TRBJ2-4; size: NA; DNA: TGCGCCAGCAGCCAGGACAGTGAACCCCTTCAGTACTTC; CDR3: CASSQDSEPLQYF
V: TRBV30; D: NA; J: TRBJ1-1; size: few; DNA: TGTGCCTGGAAATCTGGGCGGTTGAACACTGAAGCTTTCTTT; CDR3: CAWKSGRLNTEAFF
V: TRBV20-1; D: TRBD1; J: TRBJ2-1; size: NA; DNA: TGCAGTGCTAGTGGGCCCGGGACAGGGTTTTACAATGAGCAGTTCTTC; CDR3: CSASGPGTGFYNEQFF
V: TRBV6-5; D: TRBD2; J: TRBJ2-3; size: NA; DNA: TGTGCCAGCAGTCTACTAGCGGAGACGATCACAGATACGCAGTATTTT; CDR3: CASSLLAETITDTQYF
V: TRBV12-3/TRBV12-4; D: TRBD1; J: TRBJ2-4; size: NA; DNA: TGTGCCAGCAGTTTAGGAGGTAAAGGGACAGGGTACTTC; CDR3: CASSLGGKGTGYF
V: TRBV7-9; D: NA; J: TRBJ2-1; size: NA; DNA: TGTGCCAGCAGCTTAGATGATGGCGGGGCGTCGTTCAATGAGCAGTTCTTC; CDR3: CASSLDDGGASFNEQFF
V: TRBV5-1; D: NA; J: TRBJ1-2; size: few; DNA: TGCGCCAGCAGCTTGGTGGGACCTGGGCTTGACTATGGCTACACCTTC; CDR3: CASSLVGPGLDYGYTF
V: TRBV12-3/TRBV12-4; D: TRBD2; J: TRBJ2-3; size: once; DNA: TGTGCCAGCAGGACTAGCGGGAGAGAAGATACGCAGTATTTT; CDR3: CASRTSGREDTQYF
V: TRBV6-2/TRBV6-3; D: NA; J: TRBJ2-7; size: NA; DNA: TGTGCCAGCAGTATTGGACGGGACGAGCAGTACTTC; CDR3: CASSIGRDEQYF